This TCR beta chain was sequenced for a study of cytomegalovirus exposure and HLA in healthy donors. Study-wide points: Apparent HLA restriction characterized most CMV-associated TCR beta chains in a later analysis.

PCR was performed using 60 Vbeta and 13 Jbeta primers. Clones were read by immunoSEQ multiplex PCR, and TCRdb kept only the in-frame ones, dropping some. This table has about 120,000 clones, over 70% appearing once. Regarding this clone: Its cognate antigen is unknown.

The CDR3 consists of 15 residues. Germline V CDR1 and CDR2: MDHEN, SYDVKM. V was clipped by 6 bases and J by 9 bases; unmatched bases: 8. Sequenced material: PBMCs. This chain links TRBV28 with TRBJ2-2, with 12 bases that match TRBD1. This clonotype originated in a woman aged 45-65 years in good health and CMV-seropositive. As DNA, the CDR3 is TGTGCCAGCAGATACCCGGGACAGGGGGCTTGGGAGCTGTTTTTT. Translation gives CASRYPGQGAWELFF.